This entry features one TCR beta chain sequence. The data were taken from a study of control samples from healthy donors and cancer patients. The method was immunoSEQ multiplex PCR; TCRdb's version includes in-frame clones alone and lacks a portion of them. The sample holds 170,000 or so clones, 90% seen once. The V end was cut by 1 base, the J end by 6 bases, with 15 bases between. CDR3 size: 15 residues. Germline CDR1 LNHDA, CDR2 SQIVND (reference sequence). Sequenced material: blood. The gene calls are TRBV19 and TRBJ1-1; D uncertain. This clonotype originated in a woman aged 50 to 60 in good health. CDR3 nucleotides: TGTGCCAGTAGTATAGGAACGGCAGGACCTCCTGAAGCTTTCTTT. Residues: CASSIGTAGPPEAFF.